This TCR beta chain was identified during a study of blood T cells in healthy people across ages. The table lists this clonotype with a few counts. Its target is not known. V dropped 5 bases and J dropped 2 bases, with 13 bases sitting between them. Germline CDR1 LGHNA, CDR2 YNFKEQ. This CDR3 has 14 amino acids. Notes on the study in general: In long-lived donors, naive CD4+ cell counts and diversity exceeded those of aged donors.

A second PCR of 7 to 11 cycles used a sample-barcoded 5' primer and a J-beta primer mix. A single record per CDR3 protein comes from TCRdb applying MiXCR to the 5' RACE reads. The sample carries 700,000 to 850,000 distinct CDR3 sequences, roughly 50% recorded once. V and J are TRBV4-2 and TRBJ2-7; no definite D call. The material sequenced was blood. This clonotype was sampled from a man older than 75 in good health. CDR3 DNA sequence: TGTGCCAGCAGCGAAGCCGGGCGACCCTACGAGCAGTACTTC. It encodes CASSEAGRPYEQYF.